The text below deals with one TCR beta chain. The source of the sample is a study of blood T cell repertoires in COVID-19. Repertoires were generated with immunoSEQ multiplex PCR, while TCRdb's copy carries only in-frame clones and drops some. The sample includes some 190,000 clones, 80% to 90% seen only once; the top ten take more than 1.4%. Sequenced: peripheral blood. The origin of this receptor is a man between 18 and 29 years old with active or convalescent COVID-19.

The CDR3 DNA sequence: TGTGCCACCAGTGATCTAGCGGGAGTGGCATACAATGAGCAGTTCTTC. Its protein is CATSDLAGVAYNEQFF. The chain is built from TRBV24-1 and TRBJ2-1, with TRBD2 identical over 10 bases. The CDR3 has 16 residues. Trimming took 3 bases from V and 4 from J; bases not matched to a gene: 5. Germline CDR1 is KGHDR and CDR2 is SFDVKD.